Presented here are 21 T cell receptor beta chains from one specimen sequenced in a study of T-cell reconstitution after alpha-beta-depleted transplantation in children. TCRbeta library preparation incorporated unique molecular identifiers. TCRdb re-derived calls from the PCR reads in MiXCR, one entry per CDR3 protein. The data contain about 870,000 distinct CDR3 sequences, roughly 15% of them singletons. The sample in question was PBMCs, mostly from graft donor cells, obtained 360 days after TCRalphabeta/CD19-depleted stem cell transplant. The receptors derive from a male patient younger than 18 who had a stem cell transplant for acute lymphoblastic leukemia, so the T cells may come from the graft donor.

The table lists this clonotype with a few counts. The chain couples TRBV5-1 to TRBJ2-7, with 9 bases lining up with TRBD2. CDR3 size: 14 residues. J gave up 3 bases and V 4 bases, and 5 bases lay outside the gene matches. Germline loops: CDR1 SGHRS, CDR2 YFSETQ. The CDR3 DNA sequence: TGCGCCAGCAGCCGTAGCGGGAGCCTCTACGAGCAGTACTTC. The encoded protein is CASSRSGSLYEQYF.

This clonotype was observed a handful of times. The CDR3 loop reads CASSQPDSTAYEQYF. CDR3 nucleotides: TGTGCCAGCAGCCAACCCGACAGCACGGCCTACGAGCAGTACTTC. This chain connects TRBV3-1 to TRBJ2-7; tentative D call: TRBD1 (5 bases). The V end was cut by 2 bases, the J end by 2 bases, with 13 bases between. Germline V CDR1 and CDR2: LGHDT, YNNKEL (reference sequence). The CDR3 runs to 15 residues.

The table lists this clonotype with a few counts. The chain uses TRBV5-1 and TRBJ2-7; TRBD2 agrees at 10 bases. CDR3 length: 15 amino acids. CDR1 is SGHRS and CDR2 is YFSETQ in the germline V gene. Losses at the gene ends were 0 bases for V and 3 bases for J; bases not matched to a gene: 3. The CDR3 bases are TGCGCCAGCAGCTTGGGCCGGACTAGCGGCTACGAGCAGTACTTC. It encodes CASSLGRTSGYEQYF.

The V gene is TRBV20-1, the J gene TRBJ2-1, with D hard to call. The CDR3 is 14 residues long. The germline V gene encodes CDR1 DFQATT and CDR2 SNEGSKA (reference sequence). V lost 3 bases to trimming and J lost 3 bases, with 12 bases between them. This chain's CDR3 is CSASSGRNYNEQFF. CDR3 sequence (DNA): TGCAGTGCTAGTTCCGGACGGAACTACAATGAGCAGTTCTTC.

The V and J genes are TRBV15 and TRBJ1-1, with a weak D call TRBD1 (6 bases). This CDR3 is built from 15 residues. V was shortened by 0 bases and J by 1 base, with 9 bases between the two germline ends. In germline, CDR1 is LNHNV, CDR2 YYDKDF (reference sequence). The CDR3 is CATSRDRGRNTEAFF. The CDR3 nucleotides read TGTGCCACCAGCAGAGACCGGGGGCGGAACACTGAAGCTTTCTTT.

The chain couples TRBV5-1 to TRBJ2-7; TRBD2 might be the D (6 bases). V lost 0 bases and J lost 3, with 13 bases in between. The CDR3 spans 15 residues. Germline loops: CDR1 SGHRS, CDR2 YFSETQ. CDR3 sequence reads: CASSLDAGLYYEQYF. The DNA for the CDR3 is TGCGCCAGCAGCTTGGACGCGGGATTATACTACGAGCAGTACTTC.

The J gene is TRBJ2-3, the V gene TRBV20-1; a possible D gene is TRBD1 (6 bases). Trimming took 6 bases from V and 6 from J, leaving 22 bases between them. The CDR3 length is 15 residues. The germline V gene encodes CDR1 DFQATT and CDR2 SNEGSKA (reference sequence). The CDR3 protein is CSASEGWGRVDTQYF. The CDR3 nucleotides are TGCAGTGCCTCCGAGGGTTGGGGGCGCGTGGATACGCAGTATTTT.

This clonotype came up many times. The CDR3 reads CAISAGLAGRQETQYF. The CDR3 DNA reads as TGTGCCATCAGTGCCGGACTAGCGGGACGGCAAGAGACCCAGTACTTC. V gene TRBV10-3 combines with J gene TRBJ2-5, with TRBD2 matching 12 bases. With V trimmed by 4 bases and J by 2 bases, 5 bases remained unmatched. The V gene's germline CDR1 is ENHRY and CDR2 SYGVKD. The CDR3 is 16 residues long.

This clonotype was recorded a few times. This sequence joins TRBV10-2 and TRBJ2-1, with 8 bases aligning to TRBD2. Germline V gene sequence: CDR1 WSHSY, CDR2 SAAADI. V was pared by 5 bases and J by 10 bases, with 7 bases of the junction left unmatched. The CDR3 totals 13 residues. The DNA of the CDR3 is TGCGCCAGCAGTCTACAGCGGGAGTGGGAGCAGTTCTTC. As protein: CASSLQREWEQFF.

This chain connects TRBV15 to TRBJ2-4; 10 bases fit TRBD2. The CDR3 sequence is 19 residues long. V shed 0 bases and J 2 bases; nucleotides not matched to a gene: 10. Germline lookup yields CDR1 LNHNV and CDR2 YYDKDF (reference sequence). The CDR3: CATSRDAASGRVSKNIQYF. CDR3 sequence (DNA): TGTGCCACCAGCAGAGATGCGGCTAGCGGGAGAGTATCCAAAAACATTCAGTACTTC.

The rearrangement uses TRBV5-1 and TRBJ2-7, with D uncertain. Trimming removed 0 bases from V and 2 bases from J, with 12 bases in between. Germline V gene lookup returns CDR1 SGHRS and CDR2 YFSETQ. This CDR3 spans 15 amino acids. The DNA of the CDR3 is TGCGCCAGCAGCTTGGCGGGTGCAGGCCCCTACGAGCAGTACTTC. Translation gives CASSLAGAGPYEQYF.

The chain recombines TRBV10-1 with TRBJ1-4; no reliable D call. Deletions cut 3 bases from V and 12 bases from J, with 8 bases between. The CDR3 totals 11 residues. CDR1 and CDR2 from the germline V gene are WNHNN and SYGVQD (reference sequence). The CDR3 nucleotides are TGCGCCAGCAGTGATGCCGAGCAACTGTTTTTT. This translates into CASSDAEQLFF.

The rearrangement joins TRBV7-9 to TRBJ1-5; 8 nucleotides agree with TRBD1. Trimming at V came to 5 bases and at J to 4 bases, leaving 10 bases not matched to a gene. CDR1 and CDR2 from the germline V gene are SEHNR and FQNEAQ (reference sequence). CDR3 size: 16 residues. The CDR3 region is CASSPGGRDRNQPQHF. DNA for the CDR3: TGTGCCAGCAGCCCAGGGGGCCGGGACAGAAATCAGCCCCAGCATTTT.

The chain employs TRBV18 and TRBJ2-2; the match to TRBD2 covers 8 bases. This CDR3 region has 16 residues. Looked up from germline, CDR1 is KGHSH and CDR2 is LQKENI. V was pared by 5 bases and J by 0 bases, with 5 bases of the junction left unmatched. CDR3 sequence: CASSWTGGTNTGELFF. The DNA of the CDR3 is TGTGCCAGCTCATGGACGGGGGGGACGAACACCGGGGAGCTGTTTTTT.

The chain employs TRBV12-5 and TRBJ1-2; maybe TRBD1 (6 bases). V was pared by 0 bases and J by 4 bases, with 12 bases between. The CDR3 covers 15 residues. Germline V gene sequence: CDR1 LGHNT, CDR2 FRNRAP. The CDR3 nucleotides read TGTGCTAGTGGTTTGGTGGCAGGGGCCATCTATGGCTACACCTTC. The encoded protein is CASGLVAGAIYGYTF.

The gene calls are TRBV25-1 and TRBJ1-2, with D unclear. This CDR3 comprises 13 residues. V lost 4 bases and J lost 10, with 16 bases in between. Germline V gene lookup returns CDR1 MGHDK and CDR2 SYGVNS. The CDR3 sequence: CASSGGGFFVYTF. The CDR3 bases are TGTGCCAGCAGTGGTGGAGGGTTTTTCGTCTACACCTTC.

The chain is built from TRBV20-1 and TRBJ2-5, with a weak D call TRBD2 (5 bases). Per germline, CDR1 DFQATT and CDR2 SNEGSKA (reference sequence). The CDR3 covers 15 residues. V lost 3 bases to trimming and J lost 5 bases, with 19 bases between them. The chain's CDR3 is CSASPLFEGWETQYF. In DNA form, the CDR3 reads TGCAGTGCTAGCCCCCTTTTCGAGGGTTGGGAGACCCAGTACTTC.

The chain uses TRBV29-1 and TRBJ2-1; possibly TRBD1 for D (5 bases). The germline CDR1 and CDR2 sequences are SQVTM and ANQGSEA. Trimming removed 3 bases at V and 6 bases at J, with 15 bases between. CDR3 length: 14 residues. The CDR3 here is CSVDSARAINEQFF. The CDR3 DNA follows: TGCAGCGTTGATTCGGCCAGGGCAATCAATGAGCAGTTCTTC.

This clonotype has a count of ten or more. The chain uses TRBV27 and TRBJ1-1; D unclear. The germline V gene has CDR1 MNHEY and CDR2 SMNVEV (reference sequence). This CDR3 contains 11 residues. V was shortened by 5 bases and J by 4 bases, with 5 bases between the two germline ends. CDR3 amino acids: CASSGSTEAFF. For the CDR3, the DNA is TGTGCCAGCAGTGGTTCCACTGAAGCTTTCTTT.

The chain uses TRBV3-1 and TRBJ2-5; D call uncertain. The V end was cut by 0 bases, the J end by 4 bases, with 9 bases between. The CDR3 loop spans 14 amino acids. Germline V gene sequence: CDR1 LGHDT, CDR2 YNNKEL (reference sequence). This CDR3 reads CASSQDTAAETQYF. CDR3 bases: TGTGCCAGCAGCCAAGATACAGCAGCAGAGACCCAGTACTTC.

This clonotype was seen at least ten times. The chain is built from TRBV10-3 and TRBJ2-2; possible D gene TRBD1, 6 bases. The V gene's germline CDR1 is ENHRY and CDR2 SYGVKD. The CDR3 sequence is 14 residues long. Between the trimmed V and J ends, which lost 6 bases and 1 base, there was a span of 9 bases. The CDR3 DNA reads TGTGCCATCAGGTTGACAGGGAACACCGGGGAGCTGTTTTTT. Its translation is CAIRLTGNTGELFF.